This T cell receptor (beta chain) originates from a study of early stage breast cancer tumors (dated by TCRdb to about 2017). The study in broad terms: Of the approximately 16 invasive breast tumors, 12 to 13 were found to be estrogen receptor-positive, progesterone receptor-positive and HER2-negative. About 70% of the 12 ER+/PR+/HER2- tumors were invasive ductal carcinomas, while the other four were invasive lobular carcinomas. On average, each sample got about 10-fold read coverage. The samples as a whole yielded a few million detected templates, corresponding to roughly 1 million unique clonotypes. Points the paper makes about the study in general: Repertoires from blood and normal breast were more alike than repertoires from blood and tumor, and in about 90% of the 16 patients, comparing each tissue with blood separated tumor from normal. Chain pairing and functional markers such as CD4, CD8 and FOXP3 were not captured by bulk genomic DNA sequencing of unsorted cells. Enriched TCRB sequences shared across patients were found to be mostly commonly generated sequences that were unlikely to play an important role in the tumor microenvironment. Analysis by tumor subtype was prevented by the small cohort size. Compared with adjacent normal breast tissue, tumors had about 2.6-fold higher T cell density and higher clonality.

Two independent genomic DNA replicates were amplified for each sample, with around 0.5 ug used for blood and around 1.5 ug for tumor or normal breast. TCRB sequencing of genomic DNA was carried out with the ImmunoSeq Intro kit according to the manufacturer's instructions. The multiplex PCR ran for roughly 29 cycles using proprietary primers and spike-in control sequences for absolute quantification. An 87-bp fragment spanning the CDR3 and flanking V and J genes was sequenced with single-end 150-bp reads. Each lane of an Illumina MiSeq using version 3.0 chemistry carried seven multiplexed samples, with two replicates per sample. As for how the authors treated the data: The vendor's proprietary pipeline processed the raw data and merged both replicates into a single result for each sample. A clonotype was defined as productive rearrangements that share the same V-gene family, CDR3 amino acid sequence and J-gene segment. Clonality was computed as 1 minus the normalized Shannon entropy (Pielou evenness) of TCRB abundances. T cell density was estimated as total templates divided by the number of input cells, with the number of input cells inferred from the DNA input amount. Recon was used with default parameters to estimate total repertoire diversity and clonality. Tumor-enriched clonotypes were defined as having over 0.1% abundance in tumor and at least 32-fold higher abundance than in normal breast. In its TCRdb copy, this immuneACCESS table keeps in-frame sequences only and misses some clones. Where compared with another copy, unresolved V genes explain less than half of these, and the others have no known cause. That table gives V, J and clone size, and the DNA gave D and trimming. The sample profile shows more than 20,000 clones; about three quarters of them were found once. The top ten hold 25% to 35% of the sample.

With regard to this clone: It has no known antigen specificity. No much larger clone is present one base from it, and per-base qualities are unavailable.

For this chain, trimming is 2 bases at the V end and 5 bases at the J end, and the number of junction bases without a gene match is 4. The germline V gene (reference sequence) specifies SGHKS as CDR1 and YYEKEE as CDR2. Including cysteine and phenylalanine, the CDR3 has 14 amino acids. Only the CDR3 DNA stays, 42 bases, in frame from base 1. The study profiled bulk TCR beta-chain repertoires in matched peripheral blood, tumor and adjacent normal breast tissue taken from about 15 patients with early-stage breast cancer. Before surgery, about 4.5-11 mL of whole blood was collected into EDTA tubes and then processed within 2 hours. Ficoll-Paque centrifugation in SepMate-50 tubes was used to isolate peripheral blood mononuclear cells. For storage in liquid nitrogen, PBMCs were cryopreserved as aliquots of about 1.9 to 4 million cells in approximately 90% FBS with 10% DMSO. Genomic DNA was extracted with the Qiagen AllPrep DNA/RNA Mini kit.

The source is a person in their sixties with breast cancer. The V gene is TRBV5-5 and the J gene is TRBJ1-5; 7 nucleotides in the junction match TRBD1. Source material: blood. The CDR3 region has the sequence CASSLGGVDQPQHF. The DNA reads TGTGCCAGCAGCTTAGGGGGCGTAGATCAGCCCCAGCATTTT.